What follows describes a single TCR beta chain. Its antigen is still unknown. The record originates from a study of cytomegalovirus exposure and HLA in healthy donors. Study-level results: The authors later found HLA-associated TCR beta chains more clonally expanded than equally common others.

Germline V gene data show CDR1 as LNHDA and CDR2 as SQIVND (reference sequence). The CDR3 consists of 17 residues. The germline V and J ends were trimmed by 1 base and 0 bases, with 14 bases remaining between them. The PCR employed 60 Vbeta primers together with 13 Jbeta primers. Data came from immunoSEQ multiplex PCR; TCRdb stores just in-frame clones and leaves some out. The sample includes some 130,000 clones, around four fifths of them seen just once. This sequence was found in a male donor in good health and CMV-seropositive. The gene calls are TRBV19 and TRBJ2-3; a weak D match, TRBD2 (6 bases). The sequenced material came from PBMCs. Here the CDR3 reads CASSIGAASESTDTQYF. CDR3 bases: TGTGCCAGTAGTATAGGCGCGGCTAGCGAGAGCACAGATACGCAGTATTTT.